Listed here are 8 T cell receptor beta chains from one sample, sequenced in a study of spatial heterogeneity in lung cancer. A single record per CDR3 protein comes from TCRdb applying MiXCR to the 5' RACE reads. Of approximately 12,000 distinct CDR3 sequences listed, approximately 6% are singletons. Documented time point: sample taken at primary tumor resection. Whole RNA, isolated from tumor, nontumor lung or frozen PBMC, was sequenced without prior sorting. The specimen was normal lung tissue next to the tumor, collected at surgery. These receptors all stem from a male donor with early-stage non-small cell lung cancer.

This clonotype was observed many times. The chain couples TRBV7-9 to TRBJ1-2; D remains unclear. Trimming shortened V by 4 bases and J by 3 bases, and 6 bases separated the two germline ends. The CDR3 has 12 amino acids. Germline V lookup: CDR1 SEHNR, CDR2 FQNEAQ (reference sequence). The CDR3 sequence is CASSYNDYGYTF. CDR3 DNA sequence: TGTGCCAGCAGCTACAACGACTATGGCTACACCTTC.

A note on this clonotype: A clone one base away is much larger, so this may be a read error. The CDR3 does not end in the conserved phenylalanine or tryptophan, so this is likely a read error. V usage is TRBV12-3 or TRBV12-4 and J usage is TRBJ2-2; D gene unclear. This CDR3 is built from 15 residues. With 5 bases removed from V and 1 base from J, the gap between germline ends came to 11 bases. CDR3 nucleotides: TGTGCCAGCAGTAATTTCCAGGTGAACACCGGGGAGCTGTTTTAT. Translating gives CASSNFQVNTGELFY.

This clonotype was seen at least ten times. This chain joins TRBV9 and TRBJ2-7; 7 bases line up with TRBD2. J was trimmed by 6 bases and V by 0 bases; bases with no gene match: 9. Germline CDR1 is SGDLS and CDR2 is YYNGEE. There are 15 residues in the CDR3. The CDR3 loop is CASSVAAGTGGEQYF. CDR3 nucleotides: TGTGCCAGCAGCGTAGCCGCTGGGACGGGGGGCGAGCAGTACTTC.

This clonotype was seen repeatedly, ten times or more. This chain joins TRBV6-1 and TRBJ2-7; maybe TRBD1 (6 bases). Trimming removed 4 bases at V and 1 base at J, with 11 bases between. The CDR3 is 14 residues long. Germline CDR1 and CDR2: MNHNS and SASEGT. This CDR3 reads CASSARTDSYEQYF. The CDR3 coding sequence is TGTGCCAGCAGTGCCCGGACAGATTCCTACGAGCAGTACTTC.

In its sample, this clonotype is medium-sized. The chain uses TRBV20-1 and TRBJ1-1; D perhaps matches TRBD1 (5 bases). The CDR3 sequence is 15 residues long. V was shortened by 3 bases and J by 0 bases, with 14 bases between the two germline ends. Germline loops: CDR1 DFQATT, CDR2 SNEGSKA (reference sequence). For the CDR3, the DNA is TGCAGTGCTAGTTCGAGCGGGGCGGTGAACACTGAAGCTTTCTTT. Translating gives CSASSSGAVNTEAFF.

By share, this clonotype ranks as medium-sized. The V and J genes are TRBV20-1 and TRBJ1-3; TRBD1 matches at 7 bases. Trimming at V came to 3 bases and at J to 1 base, leaving 9 bases not matched to a gene. The CDR3 is 16 amino acids. Germline assignment: CDR1 DFQATT and CDR2 SNEGSKA (reference sequence). The CDR3 loop reads CSARTYEGASGNTIYF. CDR3 coding DNA: TGCAGTGCTAGGACGTACGAGGGGGCTTCTGGAAACACCATATATTTT.

Comment on this clonotype: A much larger clone differs from this one at a single base, so this may be a read error. The gene calls are TRBV30 and TRBJ1-4; D may be TRBD1 (5 bases). CDR3 length equals 13 residues. Germline assignment: CDR1 GTSNPN and CDR2 SVGIG (reference sequence). The V end lost 4 bases, the J end lost 5 bases, and 11 bases lay between the germline ends. The CDR3: CAWNQGLNEKLFF. CDR3 coding DNA: TGTGCCTGGAACCAGGGTTTGAATGAAAAACTGTTTTTT. The whole variable domain, remainder taken from reference TRBV30 and TRBJ1-4, is SQTIHQWPATLVQPVGSPLSLECTVEGTSNPNLYWYRQAAGRGLQLLFYSVGIGQISSEVPQNLSASRPQDRQFILSSKKLLLSDSGFYLCAWNQGLNEKLFFGSGTQLSVL.

There are many counts of this clonotype. V and J are TRBV27 and TRBJ1-2; D gene unclear. Germline V gene lookup returns CDR1 MNHEY and CDR2 SMNVEV (reference sequence). This CDR3 has 14 amino acids. The V end was cut by 2 bases, the J end by 5 bases, with 12 bases between. The chain's CDR3 is CASSLEPGVYGYTF. CDR3 bases: TGTGCCAGCAGTTTAGAACCAGGAGTTTATGGCTACACCTTC.